Listed here is a single TCR beta chain. What it binds is not known. The data derive from a study of CXCR3-negative and CXCR3-positive naive CD8 T cells. Overall study results and limits: More hydrophobic TRB CDR3s were found in CXCR3-positive naive cells than in CXCR3-negative naive cells.

Germline V CDR1 and CDR2: SQVTM, ANQGSEA. The CDR3 runs to 12 residues. The libraries of TRB cDNA were prepared using 5' RACE with UMI labels. TCRdb re-analyzed the 5' RACE reads; it lists each CDR3 protein once, without DNA. This sample contains 150,000 to 180,000 distinct CDR3 sequences. This sequence was found in a human donor in good health. Some clones in this sample may be carry-over from other donors' samples. This rearrangement joins TRBV29-1 to TRBJ2-2. The sequenced sample was naive CXCR3+ CD8+ T cells from blood. Described subset: CD45RO-CCR7+CD27+CD95- naive CD8+ T cells expressing CXCR3 (TNR3+). CDR3 region: CSVLSDTGELFF.